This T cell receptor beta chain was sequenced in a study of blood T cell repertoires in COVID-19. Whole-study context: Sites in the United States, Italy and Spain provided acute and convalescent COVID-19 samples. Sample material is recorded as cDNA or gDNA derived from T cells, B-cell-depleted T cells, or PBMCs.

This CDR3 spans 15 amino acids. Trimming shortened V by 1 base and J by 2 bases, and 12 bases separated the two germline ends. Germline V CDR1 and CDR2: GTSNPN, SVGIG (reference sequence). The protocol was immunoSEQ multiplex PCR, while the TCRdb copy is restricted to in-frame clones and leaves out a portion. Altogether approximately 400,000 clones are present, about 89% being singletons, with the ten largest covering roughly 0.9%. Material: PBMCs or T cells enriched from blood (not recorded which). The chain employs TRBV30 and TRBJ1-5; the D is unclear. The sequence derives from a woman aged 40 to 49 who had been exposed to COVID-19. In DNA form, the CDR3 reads TGTGCCTGGAGTGCGATCGGTTATGGCAATCAGCCCCAGCATTTT. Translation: CAWSAIGYGNQPQHF.